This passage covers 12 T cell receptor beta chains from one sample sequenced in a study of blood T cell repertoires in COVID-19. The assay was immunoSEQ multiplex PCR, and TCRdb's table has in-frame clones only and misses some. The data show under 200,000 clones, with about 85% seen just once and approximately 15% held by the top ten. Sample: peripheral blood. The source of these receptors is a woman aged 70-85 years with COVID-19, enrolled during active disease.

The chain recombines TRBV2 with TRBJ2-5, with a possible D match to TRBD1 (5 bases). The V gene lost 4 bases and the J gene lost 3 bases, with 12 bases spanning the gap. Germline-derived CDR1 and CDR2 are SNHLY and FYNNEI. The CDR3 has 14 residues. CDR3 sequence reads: CASSARQPKETQYF. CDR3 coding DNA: TGTGCCAGCAGTGCCCGACAGCCTAAAGAGACCCAGTACTTC.

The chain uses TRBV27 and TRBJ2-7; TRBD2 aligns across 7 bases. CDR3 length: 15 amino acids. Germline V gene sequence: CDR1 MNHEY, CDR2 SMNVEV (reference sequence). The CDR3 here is CVCYVARERTYEQYF. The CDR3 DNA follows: TGTGTCTGTTACGTGGCGCGGGAGAGGACCTACGAGCAGTACTTC.

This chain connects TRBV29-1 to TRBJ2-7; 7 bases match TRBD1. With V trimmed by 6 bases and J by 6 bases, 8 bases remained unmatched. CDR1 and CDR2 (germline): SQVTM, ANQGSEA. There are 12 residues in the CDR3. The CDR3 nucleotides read TGCAGCGTCATGACAGGGAAGGGCGAGCAGTACGTC. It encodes CSVMTGKGEQYV.

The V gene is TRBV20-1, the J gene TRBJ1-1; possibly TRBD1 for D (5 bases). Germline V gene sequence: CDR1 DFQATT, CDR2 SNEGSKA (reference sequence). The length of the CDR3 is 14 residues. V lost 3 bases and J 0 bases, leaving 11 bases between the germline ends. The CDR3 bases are TGCAGTGCTAGTTTGGGGCCTCTGAACACTGAAGCTTTCTTT. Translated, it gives CSASLGPLNTEAFF.

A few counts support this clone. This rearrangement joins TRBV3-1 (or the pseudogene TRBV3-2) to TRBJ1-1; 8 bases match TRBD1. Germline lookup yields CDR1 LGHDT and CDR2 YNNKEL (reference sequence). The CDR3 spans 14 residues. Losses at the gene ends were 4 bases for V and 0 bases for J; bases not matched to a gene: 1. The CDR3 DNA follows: TGTGCCAGCAGCCGACAGGGGTTGAACACTGAAGCTTTCTTT. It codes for CASSRQGLNTEAFF.

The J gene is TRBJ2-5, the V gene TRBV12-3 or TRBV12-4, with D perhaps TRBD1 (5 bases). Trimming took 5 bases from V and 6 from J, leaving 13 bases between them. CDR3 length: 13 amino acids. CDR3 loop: CASSGASQQTQYF. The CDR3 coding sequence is TGTGCCAGCAGTGGGGCAAGTCAACAGACCCAGTACTTC.

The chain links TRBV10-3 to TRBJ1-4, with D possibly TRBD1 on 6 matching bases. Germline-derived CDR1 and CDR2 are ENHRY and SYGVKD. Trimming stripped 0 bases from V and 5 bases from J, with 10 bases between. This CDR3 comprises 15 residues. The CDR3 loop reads CAISESDRLNEKLFF. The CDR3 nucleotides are TGTGCCATCAGTGAGTCGGACAGATTGAATGAAAAACTGTTTTTT.

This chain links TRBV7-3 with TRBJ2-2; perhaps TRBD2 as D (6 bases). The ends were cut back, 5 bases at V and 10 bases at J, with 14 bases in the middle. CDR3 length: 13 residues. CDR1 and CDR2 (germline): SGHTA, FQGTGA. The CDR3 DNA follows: TGTGCCAGCAGCCCAATCGGGGGTACGGAGCTGTTTTTT. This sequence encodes CASSPIGGTELFF.

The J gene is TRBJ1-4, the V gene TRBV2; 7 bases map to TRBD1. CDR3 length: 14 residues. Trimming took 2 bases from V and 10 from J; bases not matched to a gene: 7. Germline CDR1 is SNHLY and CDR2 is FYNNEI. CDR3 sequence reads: CASSERQGIGKLFF. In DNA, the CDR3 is TGTGCCAGCAGTGAAAGACAGGGAATCGGAAAACTGTTTTTT.

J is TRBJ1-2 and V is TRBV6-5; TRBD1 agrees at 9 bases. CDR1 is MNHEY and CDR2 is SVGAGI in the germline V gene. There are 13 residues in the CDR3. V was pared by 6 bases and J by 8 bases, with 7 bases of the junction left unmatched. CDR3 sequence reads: CASRDRDRDGYTF. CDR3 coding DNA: TGTGCCAGCAGGGACCGGGACAGGGACGGCTACACCTTC.

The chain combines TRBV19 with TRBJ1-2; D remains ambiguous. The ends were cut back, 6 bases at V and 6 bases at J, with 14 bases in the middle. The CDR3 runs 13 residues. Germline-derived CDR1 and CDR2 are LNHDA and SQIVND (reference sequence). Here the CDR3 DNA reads TGTGCCAGTAGAACTGACACCGAGCATGGCTACACCTTC. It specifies CASRTDTEHGYTF. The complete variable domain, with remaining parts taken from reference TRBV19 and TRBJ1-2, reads DGGITQSPKYLFRKEGQNVTLSCEQNLNHDAMYWYRQDPGQGLRLIYYSQIVNDFQKGDIAEGYSVSREKKESFPLTVTSAQKNPTAFYLCASRTDTEHGYTFGSGTRLTVV.

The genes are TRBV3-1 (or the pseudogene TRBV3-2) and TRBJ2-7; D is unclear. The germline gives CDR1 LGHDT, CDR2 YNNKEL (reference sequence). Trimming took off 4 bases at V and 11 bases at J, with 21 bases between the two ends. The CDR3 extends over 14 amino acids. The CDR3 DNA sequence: TGTGCCAGCAGCCCGGCCCGGAGCGCCCCCGCGGAGTACTTC. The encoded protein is CASSPARSAPAEYF.